These T cell receptor beta chains were read from a single sample in a study of T cells in localized non-small cell lung cancer. Clones were sequenced by immunoSEQ multiplex PCR, and TCRdb holds only the in-frame ones, with some missing. The sample consists of about 59,000 clones, just over 90% of them appearing once. Sequences were derived from peripheral blood, sampled before any cancer treatment. The receptors shown here come from a man between 40 and 70 years old with stage I lung adenocarcinoma. Both conserved end residues are part of each CDR3. The D gene is left open where the match is weak. The size of a clone is reported for some rows only, either as once, few or many, or as a class for expanded clones.

.	.	TRBV10-2	TRBJ1-1	CASTSVGYEPEAFF	TGCGCCAGCACTAGTGTGGGGTATGAGCCTGAAGCTTTCTTT
once	TRBD1	TRBV5-1	TRBJ2-1	CASSRQGDSYNEQFF	TGCGCCAGCAGCAGACAGGGTGACTCCTACAATGAGCAGTTCTTC
.	TRBD2	TRBV29-1	TRBJ2-4	CSVAGGLAGESDIQYF	TGCAGCGTTGCTGGGGGGCTAGCGGGAGAATCGGACATTCAGTACTTC
.	.	TRBV19	TRBJ2-2	CASSIETLTAGELFF	TGTGCCAGTAGTATAGAGACCTTGACAGCCGGGGAGCTGTTTTTT
.	TRBD2	TRBV4-3	TRBJ2-6	CASSQEGGSSGANVLTF	TGCGCCAGCAGCCAAGAAGGCGGGAGCTCTGGGGCCAACGTCCTGACTTTC
.	.	TRBV6-5	TRBJ2-6	CASRETGTGANVLTF	TGTGCCAGCAGAGAAACAGGTACTGGGGCCAACGTCCTGACTTTC
.	TRBD2	TRBV10-2	TRBJ2-3	CASSPGLPRADTQYF	TGCGCCAGCAGCCCGGGACTACCCCGGGCAGATACGCAGTATTTT
.	.	TRBV19	TRBJ1-5	CASSIRRGNQPQHF	TGTGCCAGTAGTATAAGAAGAGGAAATCAGCCCCAGCATTTT
.	TRBD1	TRBV7-9	TRBJ2-5	CASSLAGEGASQETQYF	TGTGCCAGCAGCTTAGCGGGTGAGGGGGCCTCACAAGAGACCCAGTACTTC
.	.	TRBV19	TRBJ1-2	CASRTSQGSYGYTF	TGTGCCAGTAGAACCTCACAGGGTAGCTATGGCTACACCTTC
.	TRBD2	TRBV7-8	TRBJ2-1	CASSARETEQFF	TGTGCCAGCAGCGCGCGGGAGACTGAGCAGTTCTTC
.	TRBD2	TRBV19	TRBJ2-3	CASTPGRIGTDTQYF	TGTGCCAGTACTCCCGGGAGGATCGGCACAGATACGCAGTATTTT
few	.	TRBV6-1	TRBJ1-2	CASSEAVGIYGYTF	TGTGCCAGCAGTGAAGCTGTGGGAATCTATGGCTACACCTTC
.	.	TRBV5-6	TRBJ1-2	CASSLMGAYNYGYTF	TGTGCCAGCAGCTTGATGGGGGCCTACAACTATGGCTACACCTTC
.	.	TRBV11-3	TRBJ1-1	CASSFYQGEAFF	TGTGCCAGCAGCTTCTATCAGGGGGAAGCTTTCTTT
.	.	TRBV5-4	TRBJ2-2	CASSSLSGTGELFF	TGTGCCAGCAGCTCTCTGTCGGGCACCGGGGAGCTGTTTTTT
.	.	TRBV10-3	TRBJ2-3	CAISPGQGTDTQYF	TGTGCCATCAGCCCGGGACAAGGCACAGATACGCAGTATTTT
.	TRBD1	TRBV30	TRBJ1-2	CAWRPGTALGYTF	TGTGCCTGGAGACCCGGGACAGCATTAGGCTACACCTTC
.	.	TRBV7-6	TRBJ2-1	CASSLGRHNEQFF	TGTGCCAGCAGCTTAGGAAGGCACAATGAGCAGTTCTTC
.	TRBD1	TRBV6-1	TRBJ2-3	CAISDRADTDTQYF	TGTGCCATTTCCGACAGGGCCGACACAGATACGCAGTATTTT
.	TRBD2	TRBV11-2	TRBJ2-3	CASTRGADTQYF	TGTGCCAGCACCCGGGGGGCAGATACGCAGTATTTT
.	.	TRBV7-9	TRBJ2-7	CASSLRSYEQYF	TGTGCCAGCAGCTTGCGGTCCTACGAGCAGTACTTC
once	TRBD2	TRBV5-4	TRBJ2-3	CASSSLGVAGVTDTQYF	TGTGCCAGCAGCTCCCTGGGGGTGGCGGGAGTGACAGATACGCAGTATTTT
.	.	TRBV28	TRBJ1-4	CASRTGMNEKLFF	TGTGCCAGCAGAACAGGGATGAATGAAAAACTGTTTTTT
.	TRBD1	TRBV5-4	TRBJ2-5	CASSLKAGGNQETQYF	TGTGCCAGCAGCTTGAAGGCAGGGGGAAACCAAGAGACCCAGTACTTC
.	.	TRBV9	TRBJ1-3	CASSVDIDRISGNTIYF	TGTGCCAGCAGCGTAGACATTGACAGGATCTCTGGAAACACCATATATTTT
.	.	TRBV27	TRBJ1-5	CASSQGGNQPQHF	TGTGCCAGCAGCCAGGGTGGCAATCAGCCCCAGCATTTT